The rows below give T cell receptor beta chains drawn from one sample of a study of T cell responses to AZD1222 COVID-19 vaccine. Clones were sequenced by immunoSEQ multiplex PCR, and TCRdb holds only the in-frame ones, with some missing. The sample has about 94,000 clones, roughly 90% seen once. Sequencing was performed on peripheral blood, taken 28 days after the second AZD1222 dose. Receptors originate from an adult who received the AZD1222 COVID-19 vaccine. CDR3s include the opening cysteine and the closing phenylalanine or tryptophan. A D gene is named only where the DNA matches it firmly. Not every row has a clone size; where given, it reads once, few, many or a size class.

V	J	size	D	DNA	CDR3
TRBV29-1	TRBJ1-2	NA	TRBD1	TGCAGCGTTGTGGGACAGGGATTGGGCTACACCTTC	CSVVGQGLGYTF
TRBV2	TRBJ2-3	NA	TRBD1	TGTGCCAGCAGGGACAGGGCGGTCACAGATACGCAGTATTTT	CASRDRAVTDTQYF
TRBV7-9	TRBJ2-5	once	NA	TGTGCCAGCAGCTCCTTTTTGGGTAGGGGCCAAGAGACCCAGTACTTC	CASSSFLGRGQETQYF
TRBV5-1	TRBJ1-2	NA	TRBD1	TGCGCCAGCAGGGCGGGGACAGGGGGTTTGGAAGGCTACACCTTC	CASRAGTGGLEGYTF
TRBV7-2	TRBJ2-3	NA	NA	TGTGCCAGCAGCTCAGTCACAGATACGCAGTATTTT	CASSSVTDTQYF
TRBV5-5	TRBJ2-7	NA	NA	TGTGCCAGCAGCTTGGGCCCTACCTACGAGCAGTACTTC	CASSLGPTYEQYF
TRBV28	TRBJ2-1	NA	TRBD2	TGTGCCAGCAGATTATGGGGGACTAGCGGGAGTAGGATTGAGCAGTTCTTC	CASRLWGTSGSRIEQFF
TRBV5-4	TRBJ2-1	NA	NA	TGTGCCAGCAGCTTGCAGGGCCGGTCCTACAATGAGCAGTTCTTC	CASSLQGRSYNEQFF
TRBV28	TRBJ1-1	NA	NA	TGTGCCAGCAGAACCGGACAGCTGAACACTGAAGCTTTCTTT	CASRTGQLNTEAFF
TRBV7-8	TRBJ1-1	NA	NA	TGTGCCAGCAGCTTAGAAGGGGGAGGGGGCACTGAAGCTTTCTTT	CASSLEGGGGTEAFF